This TCR beta chain comes out of a study of blood T cell repertoires in COVID-19. Background on the study: Material from acute and convalescent COVID-19 was sourced from the United States, Italy and Spain.

CDR3 length: 15 residues. Germline-derived CDR1 and CDR2 are KGHSH and LQKENI. The V and J ends lost 0 bases and 5 bases respectively, with 11 bases between them. Source study methods: Reference gene primers were amplified, and this amplification served to estimate nucleated cell counts. TCRdb keeps only in-frame clones here, not all; method: immunoSEQ multiplex PCR. V and J calls and clone size are given by that table; D and trimming were obtained from the DNA. The sample gives 68,000 or so clones, 75% to 90% of which show up once; about 8% is in the top ten. This TCR was sampled from a man aged 25 to 40 with acute or convalescent COVID-19. The chain joins TRBV18 to TRBJ2-1; perhaps TRBD1 as D (6 bases). The sequenced material came from peripheral blood. The CDR3 nucleotides read TGTGCCAGCTCACCACCCCAGGGGCACCACAATGAGCAGTTCTTC. This gives the protein CASSPPQGHHNEQFF.